This is a list of T cell receptor beta chains from one sample in a study of blood T cell repertoires in COVID-19. Measured with immunoSEQ multiplex PCR; TCRdb has only the in-frame clones, and not every one. The top ten hold 2.5% to 3% of the sample, which has about 270,000 clones, roughly 90% seen once. What was sequenced was PBMCs or T cells enriched from blood (not recorded which). Every receptor here comes from a man aged 35-49 years who had been exposed to COVID-19. CDR3s include the opening cysteine and the closing phenylalanine or tryptophan. Each record gives: V gene, J gene, D gene, clone size, CDR3 protein, CDR3 DNA. The D gene is left open where the match is weak. Where a row states a size, it is once, few, many or the class of an expanded clone; other rows omit it.

V gene: TRBV18; J gene: TRBJ1-5; D gene: -; clone size: -; CDR3 protein: CASSSTGNKDQPQHF; CDR3 DNA: TGTGCCAGCTCAAGTACCGGGAATAAGGATCAGCCCCAGCATTTT
V gene: TRBV28; J gene: TRBJ2-1; D gene: -; clone size: -; CDR3 protein: CASSLKAQGYEQFF; CDR3 DNA: TGTGCCAGCAGTTTAAAGGCCCAGGGCTATGAGCAGTTCTTC
V gene: TRBV6-2/TRBV6-3; J gene: TRBJ1-1; D gene: -; clone size: once; CDR3 protein: CASSPTDYTEAFF; CDR3 DNA: TGTGCCAGCAGCCCCACAGATTACACTGAAGCTTTCTTT
V gene: TRBV7-3; J gene: TRBJ2-2; D gene: TRBD2; clone size: -; CDR3 protein: CASSSGLAAGELFF; CDR3 DNA: TGTGCCAGCAGCTCAGGACTAGCCGCCGGGGAGCTGTTTTTT
V gene: TRBV19; J gene: TRBJ2-1; D gene: TRBD1; clone size: -; CDR3 protein: CASSPRTGVNNEQFF; CDR3 DNA: TGTGCCAGTAGTCCAAGGACAGGGGTAAACAATGAGCAGTTCTTC
V gene: TRBV6-1; J gene: TRBJ1-5; D gene: TRBD1; clone size: -; CDR3 protein: CASREGGRANQPQHF; CDR3 DNA: TGTGCCAGCAGAGAAGGGGGCAGAGCAAATCAGCCCCAGCATTTT
V gene: TRBV6-5; J gene: TRBJ1-2; D gene: -; clone size: once; CDR3 protein: CASTSLSENYGYTF; CDR3 DNA: TGTGCCAGCACCTCTCTCTCGGAGAACTATGGCTACACCTTC
V gene: TRBV28; J gene: TRBJ2-5; D gene: TRBD2; clone size: -; CDR3 protein: CASSTLARGGETQYF; CDR3 DNA: TGTGCCAGCAGTACACTAGCGAGAGGAGGGGAGACCCAGTACTTC
V gene: TRBV7-9; J gene: TRBJ2-5; D gene: -; clone size: -; CDR3 protein: CASSTAGVRFETQYF; CDR3 DNA: TGTGCCAGCAGCACCGCCGGCGTGAGGTTTGAGACCCAGTACTTC
V gene: TRBV30; J gene: TRBJ2-1; D gene: -; clone size: -; CDR3 protein: CAWIAGWEDEQFF; CDR3 DNA: TGTGCCTGGATTGCGGGATGGGAAGATGAGCAGTTCTTC
V gene: TRBV7-6; J gene: TRBJ2-3; D gene: -; clone size: -; CDR3 protein: CASRKLVVRTDTQYF; CDR3 DNA: TGTGCCAGCAGGAAACTAGTGGTTCGCACAGATACGCAGTATTTT
V gene: TRBV7-9; J gene: TRBJ1-1; D gene: -; clone size: -; CDR3 protein: CASSLVQGGTEAFF; CDR3 DNA: TGTGCCAGCAGCCTAGTCCAGGGAGGAACTGAAGCTTTCTTT
V gene: TRBV19; J gene: TRBJ2-2; D gene: -; clone size: -; CDR3 protein: CASSIYQGNTGELFF; CDR3 DNA: TGTGCCAGTAGTATCTACCAGGGTAACACCGGGGAGCTGTTTTTT
V gene: TRBV7-2; J gene: TRBJ2-3; D gene: TRBD1; clone size: -; CDR3 protein: CASRPRDRSTDTQYF; CDR3 DNA: TGTGCCAGCCGACCCCGGGACAGGTCCACAGATACGCAGTATTTT
V gene: TRBV15; J gene: TRBJ2-7; D gene: -; clone size: -; CDR3 protein: CATSSRDSHQYF; CDR3 DNA: TGTGCCACCAGCAGCAGGGATTCCCACCAGTACTTC
V gene: TRBV12-5; J gene: TRBJ2-7; D gene: TRBD1; clone size: -; CDR3 protein: CASGADRARQYF; CDR3 DNA: TGTGCTAGTGGTGCCGACAGGGCCCGGCAGTACTTC
V gene: TRBV29-1; J gene: TRBJ2-2; D gene: -; clone size: -; CDR3 protein: CSVAYGTGGTSGELFF; CDR3 DNA: TGCAGCGTTGCGTACGGGACGGGCGGGACCTCCGGGGAGCTGTTTTTT
V gene: TRBV30; J gene: TRBJ2-7; D gene: TRBD1; clone size: -; CDR3 protein: CAWNRGVLSYEQYF; CDR3 DNA: TGTGCCTGGAACAGGGGAGTCCTTTCCTACGAGCAGTACTTC
V gene: TRBV28; J gene: TRBJ1-4; D gene: TRBD1; clone size: once; CDR3 protein: CASSLYRPAGGEKLFF; CDR3 DNA: TGTGCCAGCAGTTTATATCGTCCGGCAGGGGGCGAAAAACTGTTTTTT
V gene: TRBV28; J gene: TRBJ1-2; D gene: -; clone size: -; CDR3 protein: CASSTGGPLVGYGYTF; CDR3 DNA: TGTGCCAGCAGTACCGGAGGGCCACTTGTCGGGTATGGCTACACCTTC
V gene: TRBV5-5; J gene: TRBJ2-3; D gene: TRBD2; clone size: -; CDR3 protein: CASSSELAGQTDTQYF; CDR3 DNA: TGTGCCAGCAGCTCTGAACTAGCGGGTCAAACAGATACGCAGTATTTT
V gene: TRBV7-6; J gene: TRBJ2-7; D gene: TRBD2; clone size: -; CDR3 protein: CASSLSSGSTYEQYF; CDR3 DNA: TGTGCCAGCAGCCTTTCTAGCGGGAGTACCTACGAGCAGTACTTC
V gene: TRBV10-3; J gene: TRBJ2-6; D gene: TRBD2; clone size: -; CDR3 protein: CAMSGGSGANVLTF; CDR3 DNA: TGTGCCATGAGCGGGGGCTCTGGGGCCAACGTCCTGACTTTC
V gene: TRBV3-1/TRBV3-2; J gene: TRBJ2-1; D gene: -; clone size: -; CDR3 protein: CASSSRGQGAGGPWNEQFF; CDR3 DNA: TGTGCCAGCAGCTCTCGGGGACAGGGTGCGGGAGGGCCATGGAATGAGCAGTTCTTC
V gene: TRBV19; J gene: TRBJ2-7; D gene: TRBD1; clone size: once; CDR3 protein: CASSFRGDRAYEQYF; CDR3 DNA: TGTGCCAGTAGTTTCAGGGGAGACAGGGCCTACGAGCAGTACTTC
V gene: TRBV19; J gene: TRBJ1-3; D gene: TRBD1; clone size: -; CDR3 protein: CASSKGQGKISGNTIYF; CDR3 DNA: TGTGCCAGTAGTAAGGGACAGGGGAAGATCTCTGGAAACACCATATATTTT
V gene: TRBV7-9; J gene: TRBJ2-1; D gene: -; clone size: -; CDR3 protein: CASSYSQGPRSNEQFF; CDR3 DNA: TGTGCCAGCAGCTACTCACAGGGTCCGAGGAGCAATGAGCAGTTCTTC
V gene: TRBV27; J gene: TRBJ2-3; D gene: -; clone size: -; CDR3 protein: CASSPLAHTDTQYF; CDR3 DNA: TGTGCCAGCAGTCCCTTGGCTCACACAGATACGCAGTATTTT
V gene: TRBV7-2; J gene: TRBJ2-3; D gene: -; clone size: -; CDR3 protein: CASSLARMLTDTQYF; CDR3 DNA: TGTGCCAGCAGCTTAGCGCGGATGCTCACAGATACGCAGTATTTT
V gene: TRBV5-4; J gene: TRBJ1-1; D gene: TRBD1; clone size: -; CDR3 protein: CASSLEEGAWTEAFF; CDR3 DNA: TGTGCCAGCAGCTTAGAAGAGGGGGCTTGGACTGAAGCTTTCTTT
V gene: TRBV7-9; J gene: TRBJ1-1; D gene: -; clone size: -; CDR3 protein: CASRPSEGGTEAFF; CDR3 DNA: TGTGCCAGCAGACCCTCAGAGGGTGGGACTGAAGCTTTCTTT
V gene: TRBV19; J gene: TRBJ2-3; D gene: TRBD1; clone size: -; CDR3 protein: CAGGPGTGIVTDTQYF; CDR3 DNA: TGTGCCGGAGGTCCCGGGACAGGGATAGTTACAGATACGCAGTATTTT
V gene: TRBV6-5; J gene: TRBJ2-3; D gene: -; clone size: once; CDR3 protein: CASSYWTASTDTQYF; CDR3 DNA: TGTGCCAGCAGTTACTGGACAGCAAGCACAGATACGCAGTATTTT
V gene: TRBV27; J gene: TRBJ2-2; D gene: TRBD2; clone size: -; CDR3 protein: CASSPLSGRYTGELFF; CDR3 DNA: TGTGCCAGCAGTCCCCTAAGCGGGAGGTACACCGGGGAGCTGTTTTTT
V gene: TRBV28; J gene: TRBJ2-7; D gene: TRBD1; clone size: -; CDR3 protein: CASSQTGAYEQYF; CDR3 DNA: TGTGCCAGCAGTCAGACAGGGGCCTACGAGCAGTACTTC
V gene: TRBV19; J gene: TRBJ2-7; D gene: TRBD1; clone size: once; CDR3 protein: CASSIPGQGIYEQYF; CDR3 DNA: TGTGCCAGTAGTATACCGGGACAGGGGATCTACGAGCAGTACTTC
V gene: TRBV4-3; J gene: TRBJ2-1; D gene: -; clone size: few; CDR3 protein: CASSQEILGSSYNEQFF; CDR3 DNA: TGCGCCAGCAGCCAAGAGATCCTTGGGAGCTCCTACAATGAGCAGTTCTTC
V gene: TRBV7-9; J gene: TRBJ2-5; D gene: TRBD2; clone size: -; CDR3 protein: CASSLVREYQETQYF; CDR3 DNA: TGTGCCAGCAGCTTAGTGCGGGAGTACCAAGAGACCCAGTACTTC
V gene: TRBV6-5; J gene: TRBJ2-1; D gene: TRBD1; clone size: -; CDR3 protein: CASSYGIGTGYNEQFF; CDR3 DNA: TGTGCCAGCAGTTACGGGATTGGGACAGGGTACAATGAGCAGTTCTTC
V gene: TRBV2; J gene: TRBJ1-5; D gene: TRBD1; clone size: -; CDR3 protein: CASSEWNRGNRNQPQHF; CDR3 DNA: TGTGCCAGCAGTGAATGGAACAGGGGAAATCGCAATCAGCCCCAGCATTTT
V gene: TRBV6-2/TRBV6-3; J gene: TRBJ2-7; D gene: TRBD2; clone size: -; CDR3 protein: CASSQRLALEQYF; CDR3 DNA: TGTGCCAGCAGTCAAAGACTAGCGCTCGAGCAGTACTTC
V gene: TRBV5-1; J gene: TRBJ2-7; D gene: TRBD2; clone size: -; CDR3 protein: CASSHGTSGKSYEQYF; CDR3 DNA: TGCGCCAGCAGCCACGGGACTAGCGGGAAATCCTACGAGCAGTACTTC
V gene: TRBV7-9; J gene: TRBJ2-7; D gene: -; clone size: -; CDR3 protein: CASSGPVLELYEQYF; CDR3 DNA: TGTGCCAGCAGCGGGCCGGTTCTCGAATTATACGAGCAGTACTTC
V gene: TRBV27; J gene: TRBJ1-2; D gene: -; clone size: -; CDR3 protein: CASSSGRGYTF; CDR3 DNA: TGTGCCAGCAGTTCAGGGCGAGGCTACACCTTC
V gene: TRBV5-4; J gene: TRBJ2-1; D gene: TRBD2; clone size: -; CDR3 protein: CASSWIGTSGHNEQFF; CDR3 DNA: TGTGCCAGCAGCTGGATAGGGACTAGCGGTCACAATGAGCAGTTCTTC
V gene: TRBV29-1; J gene: TRBJ1-4; D gene: TRBD1; clone size: -; CDR3 protein: CSVRLGTANEKLFF; CDR3 DNA: TGCAGCGTCCGTCTCGGGACAGCTAATGAAAAACTGTTTTTT
V gene: TRBV7-2; J gene: TRBJ2-7; D gene: -; clone size: -; CDR3 protein: CASSLIGATYEQYF; CDR3 DNA: TGTGCCAGCAGCTTAATAGGGGCGACCTACGAGCAGTACTTC
V gene: TRBV11-1; J gene: TRBJ2-7; D gene: -; clone size: once; CDR3 protein: CASQTPSSYEQYF; CDR3 DNA: TGTGCCAGCCAGACTCCTAGCTCCTACGAGCAGTACTTC
V gene: TRBV21-1; J gene: TRBJ2-3; D gene: -; clone size: once; CDR3 protein: CASSKGTSGRAQEDTQYF; CDR3 DNA: TGTGCCAGCAGCAAAGGGACTAGCGGGAGGGCCCAAGAAGATACGCAGTATTTT
V gene: TRBV24-1; J gene: TRBJ2-3; D gene: -; clone size: -; CDR3 protein: CATSDPGSSSTDTQYF; CDR3 DNA: TGTGCCACCAGTGACCCGGGAAGCTCTAGCACAGATACGCAGTATTTT
V gene: TRBV27; J gene: TRBJ1-5; D gene: -; clone size: -; CDR3 protein: CASSSTGTGQPQHF; CDR3 DNA: TGTGCCAGCAGTTCAACAGGGACCGGCCAGCCCCAGCATTTT
V gene: TRBV11-3; J gene: TRBJ2-1; D gene: TRBD1; clone size: -; CDR3 protein: CASSSGTALNEQFF; CDR3 DNA: TGTGCCAGCAGCTCCGGGACAGCCTTAAATGAGCAGTTCTTC
V gene: TRBV4-1; J gene: TRBJ1-5; D gene: TRBD1; clone size: -; CDR3 protein: CASSYVQGDRQPQHF; CDR3 DNA: TGCGCCAGCAGTTACGTCCAGGGGGATCGACAGCCCCAGCATTTT